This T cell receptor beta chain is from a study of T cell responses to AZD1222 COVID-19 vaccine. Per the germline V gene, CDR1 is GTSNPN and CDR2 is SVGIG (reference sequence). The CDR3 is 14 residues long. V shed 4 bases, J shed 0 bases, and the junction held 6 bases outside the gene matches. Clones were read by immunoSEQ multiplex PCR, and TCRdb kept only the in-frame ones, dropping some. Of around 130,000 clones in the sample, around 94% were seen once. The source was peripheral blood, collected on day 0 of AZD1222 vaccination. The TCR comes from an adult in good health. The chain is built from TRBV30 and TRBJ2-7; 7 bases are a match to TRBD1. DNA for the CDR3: TGTGCCTGGAACAGGGGTACTAGCTCCTACGAGCAGTACTTC. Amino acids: CAWNRGTSSYEQYF.